Included here is one TCR beta chain sequence, with context. The antigen remains undetermined. The data originate from a study of T cells expressing NK-cell markers. Turning to the study itself: According to the study, TCR beta repertoires originated from sorted CD3+CD56+NKG2C+, CD3+CD56+NKG2C- and CD3+CD56-NKG2C+ T cells.

5'RACE template switching with UMIs generated TCR beta cDNA. TCRdb re-called the 5' RACE reads; one entry per CDR3 protein, DNA not given. Recorded here are roughly 150,000 distinct CDR3 sequences; the top ten clones represent around 21%. Study-wide results and limits: The study found these clonotypes also leading the CD3+CD56-NKG2C+ fraction in a few donors.

Material for sequencing was blood T cells: a sorted CD56 or NKG2C T cell subset, CD4+ or CD8+ T cells, or bulk PBMC T cells (not recorded which). The sequence was obtained from a man aged 18-70 years in good health.

The CDR3 spells CASSQDRSTGDGYTF. The rearrangement uses TRBV3-1 and TRBJ1-2; TCRdb proposes TRBD1, but this gene call is untestable without DNA. CDR3 length: 15 residues. CDR1 and CDR2 from the germline V gene are LGHDT and YNNKEL (reference sequence). The full variable domain, completed using reference TRBV3-1 and TRBJ1-2, is DTAVSQTPKYLVTQMGNDKSIKCEQNLGHDTMYWYKQDSKKFLKIMFSYNNKELIINETVPNRFSPKSPDKAHLNLHINSLELGDSAVYFCASSQDRSTGDGYTFGSGTRLTVV.